A single sample is the source of the 27 T cell receptor beta chains below, sequenced in a study of blood T cell repertoires in COVID-19 (dated by TCRdb to 2018 to 2020). Receptor amplification or capture employed the immunoSEQ multiplex PCR assay. TCRdb took this table from immuneACCESS and kept in-frame rearrangements with V and J called. Such tables lack part of the clones; where checked against another copy, unresolved V genes explain under half of the gap, and the rest is unexplained. Across this sample there are some 500,000 clones, with roughly 89% seen only once. Around 7.8% of the sample rests with the top ten. Sequencing was carried out using peripheral blood. The receptors derive from a woman between 50 and 59 years old with COVID-19, enrolled during active disease.

The chain has TRBV11-2 and TRBJ1-4, with a possible D match to TRBD1 (6 bases). The V and J ends lost 0 bases and 5 bases respectively, with 7 bases between them. Germline assignment: CDR1 SGHAT and CDR2 FQNNGV. The CDR3 runs 14 residues. In DNA, the CDR3 is TGTGCCAGCAGCTTAGACAGGGGAAATGAAAAACTGTTTTTT. This translates into CASSLDRGNEKLFF.

J is TRBJ2-1 and V is TRBV10-3; a possible D gene is TRBD1 (6 bases). CDR3 size: 11 residues. Germline assignment: CDR1 ENHRY and CDR2 SYGVKD. With 3 bases removed from V and 10 bases from J, the gap between germline ends came to 7 bases. This chain's CDR3 is CAISDRGEQFF. The CDR3 DNA follows: TGTGCCATCAGTGATAGGGGGGAGCAGTTCTTC.

This chain connects TRBV7-9 to TRBJ1-1; D ambiguous. Per the germline V gene, CDR1 is SEHNR and CDR2 is FQNEAQ (reference sequence). The V end lost 1 base, the J end lost 2 bases, and 11 bases lay between the germline ends. CDR3 length equals 15 residues. CDR3 residues: CASSLGQTGNTEAFF. The CDR3 DNA reads TGTGCCAGCAGCTTAGGGCAGACGGGAAACACTGAAGCTTTCTTT.

The V call is TRBV19, the J call TRBJ1-6; TRBD1 aligns across 7 bases. After removal of 4 bases from V and 5 bases from J, the junction contained 2 bases not matched to a gene. Germline assignment: CDR1 LNHDA and CDR2 SQIVND (reference sequence). The CDR3 is made up of 14 amino acids. CDR3 in amino acids: CASSRDRNNSPLHF. DNA for the CDR3: TGTGCCAGTAGTAGGGACAGAAATAATTCACCCCTCCACTTT. The complete variable domain, with remaining parts taken from reference TRBV19 and TRBJ1-6, reads DGGITQSPKYLFRKEGQNVTLSCEQNLNHDAMYWYRQDPGQGLRLIYYSQIVNDFQKGDIAEGYSVSREKKESFPLTVTSAQKNPTAFYLCASSRDRNNSPLHFGNGTRLTVT.

This chain connects TRBV11-2 to TRBJ1-3; D remains unclear. There are 14 residues in the CDR3. With 5 bases removed from V and 0 bases from J, the gap between germline ends came to 8 bases. Germline CDR1 reads SGHAT; CDR2 reads FQNNGV. The CDR3 reads CASSPAVSGNTIYF. In nucleotides, the CDR3 is TGTGCCAGCAGCCCCGCAGTCTCTGGAAACACCATATATTTT.

The V call is TRBV28, the J call TRBJ1-2; TRBD1 aligns across 8 bases. The V gene's germline CDR1 is MDHEN and CDR2 SYDVKM. The length of the CDR3 is 15 residues. The junction had 12 bases not matched to a gene; V was cut back by 5 bases and J by 7 bases. The CDR3 DNA reads as TGTGCCAGCAGTCTGGTAGATGGACAGGGAAGTGGCTACACCTTC. It specifies CASSLVDGQGSGYTF.

The rearrangement joins TRBV7-9 to TRBJ1-2, with 9 bases aligning to TRBD1. CDR1 and CDR2 from the germline V gene are SEHNR and FQNEAQ (reference sequence). The CDR3 is 15 amino acids. V trimming: 5 bases; J trimming: 2 bases; junction bases outside the gene matches: 6. CDR3 in amino acids: CASSRTQGANYGYTF. DNA of the CDR3: TGTGCCAGCAGCCGTACACAGGGGGCAAACTATGGCTACACCTTC.

This chain uses TRBV11-1 with TRBJ1-4, with a possible D match to TRBD1 (5 bases). CDR1 is SGHAT and CDR2 is FQDESV in the germline V gene (reference sequence). The CDR3 has 13 residues. Trimming took off 5 bases at V and 4 bases at J, with 8 bases between the two ends. The CDR3 reads CASSPDSNEKLFF. The CDR3 DNA is TGTGCCAGCAGCCCCGACAGTAATGAAAAACTGTTTTTT.

This clone was seen only once. The chain carries TRBV7-2 and TRBJ2-1; 9 bases map to TRBD2. The germline V gene encodes CDR1 SGHTA and CDR2 FQGNSA. This CDR3 has 16 residues. V trimming: 5 bases; J trimming: 5 bases; junction bases outside the gene matches: 10. The CDR3 protein is CASSPLSGGSDNEQFF. The CDR3 nucleotides read TGTGCCAGCAGCCCTCTGAGCGGGGGGTCCGACAATGAGCAGTTCTTC. The variable domain in full, with the rest retrieved from reference TRBV7-2 and TRBJ2-1, is GAGVSQSPSNKVTEKGKDVELRCDPISGHTALYWYRQSLGQGLEFLIYFQGNSAPDKSGLPSDRFSAERTGGSVSTLTIQRTQQEDSAVYLCASSPLSGGSDNEQFFGPGTRLTVL.

The rearrangement links TRBV2 to TRBJ2-7; TRBD1 is a possible D gene (6 bases). Trimming pared 10 bases from V and 2 bases from J, leaving 15 bases between. This CDR3 region has 13 residues. From germline, CDR1 is SNHLY and CDR2 FYNNEI. DNA of the CDR3: TGTGCCATTGCAGACAGGCCGGCCTACGAGCAGTACTTC. Protein product: CAIADRPAYEQYF.

V usage is TRBV2 and J usage is TRBJ2-3; TRBD2 agrees at 10 bases. Germline assignment: CDR1 SNHLY and CDR2 FYNNEI. Trimming removed 5 bases from V and 2 bases from J; junction bases left unmatched: 7. The CDR3 length is 16 residues. CDR3 DNA: TGTGCCAGCAGTTGGTTAGCGGGGGGTCTCACAGATACGCAGTATTTT. It translates to CASSWLAGGLTDTQYF.

The chain carries TRBV30 and TRBJ1-5; 8 bases map to TRBD1. The germline CDR1 and CDR2 sequences are GTSNPN and SVGIG (reference sequence). The CDR3 sequence is 16 residues long. Trimming cost V 2 bases and J 7 bases; bases outside gene matches: 13. In DNA form, the CDR3 reads TGTGCCTGGAGTACACCCACGACAGGGGAGGGCCAGCCCCAGCATTTT. Translating gives CAWSTPTTGEGQPQHF. Together with reference TRBV30 and TRBJ1-5, the CDR3 gives the full variable domain: SQTIHQWPATLVQPVGSPLSLECTVEGTSNPNLYWYRQAAGRGLQLLFYSVGIGQISSEVPQNLSASRPQDRQFILSSKKLLLSDSGFYLCAWSTPTTGEGQPQHFGDGTRLSIL.

Remarks on this clone: The sample holds other DNA sequences that translate to the same CDR3. The chain is built from TRBV18 and TRBJ2-3, with 11 bases identical to TRBD2. This CDR3 region has 16 residues. Trimming took 1 base from V and 0 from J; bases not matched to a gene: 0. Germline assignment: CDR1 KGHSH and CDR2 LQKENI. CDR3 sequence: CASSPLAGGSTDTQYF. The CDR3 DNA reads as TGTGCCAGCTCACCACTAGCGGGGGGGAGCACAGATACGCAGTATTTT.

The DNA for the CDR3 is TGTGCCAGCAGCCAAGTATCCGGAGATTCCAAAAACATTCAGTACTTC. Its protein is CASSQVSGDSKNIQYF. V is TRBV4-2 and J is TRBJ2-4; the D is unclear. Germline V CDR1 and CDR2: LGHNA, YNFKEQ. This CDR3 is built from 16 residues. V lost 1 base and J 2 bases, leaving 12 bases between the germline ends.

The chain uses TRBV3-1 (or the pseudogene TRBV3-2) and TRBJ1-4; D not resolved. The germline V gene has CDR1 LGHDT and CDR2 YNNKEL (reference sequence). There are 14 residues in the CDR3. The V end was cut by 1 base, the J end by 15 bases, with 18 bases between. For the CDR3, the DNA is TGTGCCAGCAGCCAAGGAGTCCGCGGAAAGTTGGTGTTTTTT. This gives the protein CASSQGVRGKLVFF.

This clone came up once. This sequence joins TRBV7-9 and TRBJ2-1; TRBD2 matches 7 bases. Trimming cost V 2 bases and J 7 bases; bases outside gene matches: 8. The CDR3 is made up of 15 amino acids. CDR1 is SEHNR, CDR2 FQNEAQ, per germline (reference sequence). The CDR3 region has the DNA TGTGCCAGCAGCTTACGCGGGAGCAGCCAGAATGAGCAGTTCTTC. This codes for CASSLRGSSQNEQFF.

This rearrangement joins TRBV4-1 to TRBJ2-5; D ambiguous. There are 14 residues in the CDR3. The germline V gene encodes CDR1 MGHRA and CDR2 YSYEKL. Trimming took off 4 bases at V and 0 bases at J, with 9 bases between the two ends. Here the CDR3 reads CASSPESYQETQYF. The CDR3 DNA reads as TGCGCCAGCAGCCCAGAATCGTACCAAGAGACCCAGTACTTC.

This clone was detected only once. Mismatch with germline at one junction end may stem from a read error. This chain uses TRBV19 with TRBJ1-1, with D tentatively TRBD1 (6 bases). CDR1 LNHDA and CDR2 SQIVND come from the germline V gene (reference sequence). The CDR3 spans 19 residues. The CDR3 loop is CASSIVGPNAGQPTEGESF. DNA of the CDR3: TGTGCCAGTAGTATAGTGGGCCCCAACGCCGGACAGCCTACTGAAGGAGAGAGTTTT.

The chain uses TRBV20-1 and TRBJ1-1; D ambiguous. CDR3 length: 11 amino acids. The V end lost 8 bases, the J end lost 4 bases, and 11 bases lay between the germline ends. Germline V gene lookup returns CDR1 DFQATT and CDR2 SNEGSKA (reference sequence). CDR3 coding DNA: TGCAGTTCCACTCACCTCACTGAAGCTTTCTTT. Its translation is CSSTHLTEAFF.

The chain uses TRBV6-5 and TRBJ1-4, with D perhaps TRBD1 (5 bases). From germline, CDR1 is MNHEY and CDR2 SVGAGI. This CDR3 contains 14 residues. V lost 7 bases, J lost 4 bases, and 13 bases lay in between. The CDR3 sequence: CASISDRLNEKLFF. The CDR3 DNA sequence: TGTGCCAGCATCTCCGACAGACTTAATGAAAAACTGTTTTTT.

The V gene is TRBV5-4, the J gene TRBJ2-7; perhaps TRBD1 as D (5 bases). The V and J ends lost 4 bases and 6 bases respectively, with 17 bases between them. Germline CDR1 reads SGHNT; CDR2 reads YYREEE (reference sequence). The CDR3 runs to 14 residues. The CDR3: CASSLPQGEREQYF. In DNA, the CDR3 is TGTGCCAGCAGCCTTCCGCAGGGTGAACGCGAGCAGTACTTC. The full variable domain, rest sourced from reference TRBV5-4 and TRBJ2-7, is ETGVTQSPTHLIKTRGQQVTLRCSSQSGHNTVSWYQQALGQGPQFIFQYYREEENGRGNFPPRFSGLQFPNYSSELNVNALELDDSALYLCASSLPQGEREQYFGPGTRLTVT.

The chain has TRBV28 and TRBJ2-4, with D hard to call. CDR3 size: 13 residues. The germline V and J ends were trimmed by 4 bases and 10 bases, with 14 bases remaining between them. Germline CDR1 and CDR2: MDHEN and SYDVKM. The CDR3 region is CASSSIGFLIQYF. The CDR3 nucleotides are TGTGCCAGCAGTTCCATCGGGTTTCTGATTCAGTACTTC.

This clone was seen a single time. The chain employs TRBV3-1 (or the pseudogene TRBV3-2) and TRBJ1-4, with 9 bases matching TRBD1. The CDR3 covers 16 residues. Looked up from germline, CDR1 is LGHDT and CDR2 is YNNKEL (reference sequence). The J segment lost 5 bases and the V segment lost 0 bases, leaving 4 bases of the junction unmatched. In nucleotides, the CDR3 is TGTGCCAGCAGCCAAGATTATGGGACAGGGAATGAAAAACTGTTTTTT. Encoded protein: CASSQDYGTGNEKLFF.

The chain is built from TRBV19 and TRBJ2-7; 7 bases map to TRBD2. V was clipped by 0 bases and J by 2 bases; unmatched bases: 4. The CDR3 totals 15 residues. Germline V gene data show CDR1 as LNHDA and CDR2 as SQIVND (reference sequence). CDR3 loop: CASSIEVGGAYEQYF. CDR3 nucleotides: TGTGCCAGTAGTATAGAGGTGGGGGGGGCCTACGAGCAGTACTTC.

CDR3 DNA sequence: TGTGCCAGTAAATTGTGGGACAGGGGAAGTCAGCCCCAGCATTTT. Residues: CASKLWDRGSQPQHF. The chain recombines TRBV19 with TRBJ1-5, with 10 bases matching TRBD1. CDR1 and CDR2 (germline): LNHDA, SQIVND (reference sequence). V dropped 7 bases and J dropped 6; count of bases not matched to a gene: 9. The CDR3 length is 15 residues. The full variable domain, rest sourced from reference TRBV19 and TRBJ1-5, is DGGITQSPKYLFRKEGQNVTLSCEQNLNHDAMYWYRQDPGQGLRLIYYSQIVNDFQKGDIAEGYSVSREKKESFPLTVTSAQKNPTAFYLCASKLWDRGSQPQHFGDGTRLSIL.

This chain connects TRBV7-9 to TRBJ1-5; TRBD1 aligns across 8 bases. Germline V lookup: CDR1 SEHNR, CDR2 FQNEAQ (reference sequence). The CDR3 loop spans 17 amino acids. V lost 4 bases to trimming and J lost 3 bases; unmatched junction nucleotides: 11. CDR3 protein: CASSSQGAGGLNQPQHF. DNA of the CDR3: TGTGCCAGCAGCTCCCAGGGGGCAGGGGGCCTCAATCAGCCCCAGCATTTT.

The chain is built from TRBV3-1 (or the pseudogene TRBV3-2) and TRBJ2-7, with TRBD1 matching 7 bases. Trimming cost V 0 bases and J 9 bases; bases outside gene matches: 11. Germline CDR1 and CDR2: LGHDT and YNNKEL (reference sequence). The CDR3 runs 15 residues. The chain's CDR3 is CASSQDGTETTRQYF. CDR3 nucleotide sequence: TGTGCCAGCAGCCAAGATGGGACAGAGACTACGAGGCAGTACTTC.